A selection of T cell receptor beta chains follows, all from one sample in a study of CD8+ T cells in alopecia areata. Only in-frame clones appear in the TCRdb table, and some are missing; sequencing was by immunoSEQ multiplex PCR. The table lists around 200,000 clones, 45% to 75% of them singletons. The specimen comprised CD4+ T cells sorted from blood, sampled at week 4, from a patient treated with tofacitinib. The receptor set was obtained from a human donor with alopecia areata. The CDR3 runs from the conserved cysteine through the conserved F or W. The order of the fields is V gene, D gene, clone size, J gene, CDR3 protein, CDR3 DNA. The D gene is left open where the match is weak. For some rows the clone size is stated as once, few or many, or as a class when expanded; others skip it.

TRBV29-1	TRBD1	few	TRBJ2-7	CSVCTRTGCYEQYF	TGCAGCGTTTGCACCCGGACAGGGTGCTACGAGCAGTACTTC
TRBV10-3	.	.	TRBJ1-5	CATLPRGDSNQPQHF	TGTGCCACGCTTCCTCGGGGGGATAGCAATCAGCCCCAGCATTTT
TRBV4-2	.	.	TRBJ2-7	CASSQTSARNSYEQYF	TGTGCCAGCAGCCAGACTTCGGCACGGAACTCCTACGAGCAGTACTTC
TRBV29-1	.	few	TRBJ1-5	CSAGGQNNQPQHF	TGCAGCGCCGGAGGGCAGAATAATCAGCCCCAGCATTTT
TRBV29-1	TRBD2	once	TRBJ2-1	CSVDLGSGGFYEQFF	TGCAGCGTTGATCTTGGTAGCGGGGGTTTCTATGAGCAGTTCTTC
TRBV6-1	TRBD1	few	TRBJ2-1	CASRQTGNTNNEQFF	TGTGCCAGCAGACAGACAGGGAACACCAACAATGAGCAGTTCTTC
TRBV2	TRBD1	.	TRBJ1-2	CASLRDRGPANYGYTF	TGTGCCAGCCTCCGGGACAGGGGACCTGCTAACTATGGCTACACCTTC
TRBV30	.	.	TRBJ2-5	CAWSARLDSDQETQYF	TGTGCCTGGAGTGCCCGTTTAGACAGTGACCAAGAGACCCAGTACTTC
TRBV15	TRBD1	.	TRBJ2-7	CATSRRIGTANEQYF	TGTGCCACCAGCAGGCGAATCGGGACAGCCAACGAGCAGTACTTC
TRBV15	.	.	TRBJ2-1	CATSSRIAVDRNEQFF	TGTGCCACCAGCAGTAGGATAGCCGTGGATCGGAATGAGCAGTTCTTC
TRBV11-3	.	.	TRBJ1-1	CASSFQENTEAFF	TGTGCCAGCAGCTTCCAGGAGAACACTGAAGCTTTCTTT
TRBV30	.	.	TRBJ2-7	CAWSEGLPYEQYF	TGTGCCTGGAGTGAGGGACTGCCCTACGAGCAGTACTTC
TRBV29-1	TRBD1	few	TRBJ2-7	CSVEAPGGFYEQYF	TGCAGCGTTGAAGCCCCAGGGGGTTTCTACGAGCAGTACTTC
TRBV15	TRBD1	.	TRBJ2-7	CATSRDRHSYEQYF	TGTGCCACCAGCCGGGACAGGCACTCCTACGAGCAGTACTTC
TRBV4-3	.	.	TRBJ2-3	CASSRGQFTDTQYF	TGCGCCAGCAGCCGTGGACAGTTCACAGATACGCAGTATTTT
TRBV30	TRBD2	.	TRBJ2-1	CAWSTGGAEQFF	TGTGCCTGGAGCACCGGGGGGGCTGAGCAGTTCTTC
TRBV29-1	.	.	TRBJ2-5	CSVVPRETQYF	TGCAGCGTTGTACCTCGAGAGACCCAGTACTTC
TRBV4-1	TRBD1	few	TRBJ2-3	CASSQGQGAGTDTQYF	TGCGCCAGCAGCCAGGGACAGGGGGCAGGCACAGATACGCAGTATTTT
TRBV6-6	TRBD2	.	TRBJ2-1	CASIRASGRNEQFF	TGTGCCAGCATAAGGGCTAGCGGGAGAAATGAGCAGTTCTTC
TRBV28	.	few	TRBJ2-1	CASSSWTRSSYNEQFF	TGTGCCAGCAGCTCTTGGACTCGGAGCTCCTACAATGAGCAGTTCTTC
TRBV28	TRBD1	.	TRBJ2-7	CASSSPPTGTRTSEQYF	TGTGCCAGCAGTTCGCCCCCGACAGGGACCCGGACGTCCGAGCAGTACTTC
TRBV30	.	.	TRBJ2-3	CASSRSTDTQYF	TGTGCCTCTAGCCGCAGCACAGATACGCAGTATTTT
TRBV4-3	TRBD2	.	TRBJ2-7	CASSQAWGGSSYEQYF	TGCGCCAGCAGCCAGGCTTGGGGGGGGAGCTCCTACGAGCAGTACTTC
TRBV30	TRBD1	few	TRBJ1-1	CAWSWDSVSTEAFF	TGTGCCTGGAGTTGGGACAGCGTGAGCACTGAAGCTTTCTTT
TRBV29-1	TRBD1	few	TRBJ2-7	CSVVGGINEQYF	TGCAGCGTTGTAGGGGGCATCAACGAGCAGTACTTC
TRBV7-3	.	once	TRBJ2-1	CASSLNPGTYNEQFF	TGTGCCAGCAGCTTAAACCCAGGTACCTACAATGAGCAGTTCTTC
TRBV7-9	.	.	TRBJ2-2	CASQKPLNTGELFF	TGTGCCAGCCAGAAGCCCCTGAACACCGGGGAGCTGTTTTTT
TRBV5-1	.	.	TRBJ2-1	CASSSQGSNEQFF	TGCGCCAGCAGCTCCCAGGGTTCCAATGAGCAGTTCTTC